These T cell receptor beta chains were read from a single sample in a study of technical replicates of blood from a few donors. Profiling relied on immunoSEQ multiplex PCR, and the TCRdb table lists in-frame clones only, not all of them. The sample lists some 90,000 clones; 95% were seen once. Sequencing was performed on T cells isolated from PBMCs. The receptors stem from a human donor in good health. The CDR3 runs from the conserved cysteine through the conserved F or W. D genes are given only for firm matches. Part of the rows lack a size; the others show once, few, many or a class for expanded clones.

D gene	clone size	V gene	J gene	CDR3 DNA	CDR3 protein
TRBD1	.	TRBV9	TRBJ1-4	TGTGCCAGCAGCGTAGGGGGCAGGGGGAATGAAAAACTGTTTTTT	CASSVGGRGNEKLFF
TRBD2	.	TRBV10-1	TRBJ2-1	TGCGCCAGCAGTGAATCACTCCTAGCGGGTAGAGTAGGCAATGAGCAGTTCTTC	CASSESLLAGRVGNEQFF
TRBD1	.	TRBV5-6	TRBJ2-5	TGTGCCAGCAGCCCCCCGGGACAGGGCGGCGAGACCCAGTACTTC	CASSPPGQGGETQYF
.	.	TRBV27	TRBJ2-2	TGTGCCAGCAGAATTTCGACACACTACACCGGGGAGCTGTTTTTT	CASRISTHYTGELFF
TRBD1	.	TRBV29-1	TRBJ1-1	TGCAGCGTTAAATTCGGGACAGGCGAAGCTTTCTTT	CSVKFGTGEAFF
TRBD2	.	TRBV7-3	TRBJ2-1	TGTGCCAGCAGCTTACTGGGACTAGCCCCTAATGAGCAGTTCTTC	CASSLLGLAPNEQFF
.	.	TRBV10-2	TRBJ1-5	TGCGCCAGCAGTGAGTCGCAGGCAGCGGGGCAGCCCCAGCATTTT	CASSESQAAGQPQHF
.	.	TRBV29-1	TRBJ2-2	TGCAGCGTTGTTCCGGGATTGGGCACCGGGGAGCTGTTTTTT	CSVVPGLGTGELFF
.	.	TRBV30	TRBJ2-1	TGTGCCTGGAGTGTTAGTTTCGGGGGCTACAATGAGCAGTTCTTC	CAWSVSFGGYNEQFF
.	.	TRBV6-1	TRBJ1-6	TGTGCCAGCAGAGCTCGACAGGTCTATAATTCACCCCTCCACTTT	CASRARQVYNSPLHF
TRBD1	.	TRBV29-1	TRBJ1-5	TGCAGCGTTGGGACAGGAGACAATCAGCCCCAGCATTTT	CSVGTGDNQPQHF
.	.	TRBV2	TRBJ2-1	TGTGCCAGCAGTGAACAGGTATCCTACAATGAGCAGTTCTTC	CASSEQVSYNEQFF
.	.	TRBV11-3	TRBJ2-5	TGTGCCAGCAGCTTAATAACCCTCCTTGGGGGCCGGAAGTACTTC	CASSLITLLGGRKYF
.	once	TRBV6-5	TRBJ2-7	TGTGCCAGCAGTTACGCTCCCGAGGGCAGCTCCTACGAGCAGTACTTC	CASSYAPEGSSYEQYF
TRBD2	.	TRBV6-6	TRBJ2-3	TGTGCCAGCAGTGGGACTAGCGGGAGTCGAGATACGCAGTATTTT	CASSGTSGSRDTQYF
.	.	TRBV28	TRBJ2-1	TGTGCCAGCAGGCCCGGAGGGGAATTATCCTACAATGAGCAGTTCTTC	CASRPGGELSYNEQFF
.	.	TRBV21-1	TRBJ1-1	TGTGCCAGCAGCAAAGCTCAGGGGGCGCTTGAACTTATGAACACTGAAGCTTTCTTT	CASSKAQGALELMNTEAFF
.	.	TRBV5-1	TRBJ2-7	TGCGCCAGCAGCCCGACATCGGGGACCTACGAGCAGTACTTC	CASSPTSGTYEQYF
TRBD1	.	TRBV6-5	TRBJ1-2	TGTGCCAGCAGGGACGCAGGGGGCAACTATGGCTACACCTTC	CASRDAGGNYGYTF
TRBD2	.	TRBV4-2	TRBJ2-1	TGTGCCAGCAGCCAAGAGGGAGCGGGAGGCGATGAGCAGTTCTTC	CASSQEGAGGDEQFF
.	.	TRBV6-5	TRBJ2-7	TGTGCCAGCAGTCCTCCAAGGGGGACCTACGAGCAGTACTTC	CASSPPRGTYEQYF
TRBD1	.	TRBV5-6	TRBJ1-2	TGTGCCAGCAGCCCTTTCGGACAGGGGGGAGGGTATGGCTACACCTTC	CASSPFGQGGGYGYTF